These 3 T cell receptor beta chains were sequenced from one sample in a study of T-cell memory formation after mild COVID-19. MiXCR was run by TCRdb on the 5' RACE reads, yielding one entry per CDR3 protein. The sample gives 140,000 to 150,000 distinct CDR3 sequences, roughly 19% of which show up once; around 2.5% is in the top ten. The material sequenced was PBMCs or a T cell subset sorted from them (not recorded which). All receptors come from an adult woman who had mild COVID-19 (a few samples of this study predate the infection). Cell type and time point are not known.

This clonotype appeared many times. The chain couples TRBV12-3 or TRBV12-4 to TRBJ1-4, with D unclear. The V gene lost 5 bases and the J gene lost 4 bases, with 11 bases spanning the gap. The CDR3 length is 14 residues. The CDR3 is CASSETGFNEKLFF. CDR3 DNA sequence: TGTGCCAGCAGTGAAACGGGGTTTAATGAAAAACTGTTTTTT.

The sample holds a few counts of this clonotype. This chain links TRBV10-3 with TRBJ2-2; D is unresolved. The CDR3 is made up of 14 amino acids. Germline V gene sequence: CDR1 ENHRY, CDR2 SYGVKD. The germline V and J ends were trimmed by 6 bases and 0 bases, with 8 bases remaining between them. This chain's CDR3 is CAIRGDANTGELFF. CDR3 in DNA: TGTGCCATCAGGGGTGACGCGAACACCGGGGAGCTGTTTTTT.

This chain uses TRBV5-5 with TRBJ2-1; D gene ambiguous. Trimming left V 6 bases short and J 12 bases short, with 19 bases between. There are 13 residues in the CDR3. Germline V gene lookup returns CDR1 SGHKS and CDR2 YYEKEE (reference sequence). This CDR3 is CASTFGPEKRQFF. DNA of the CDR3: TGTGCCAGCACCTTTGGACCCGAAAAGAGGCAGTTCTTC. Looking up the rest from reference TRBV5-5 and TRBJ2-1 gives the full variable domain: DAGVTQSPTHLIKTRGQQVTLRCSPISGHKSVSWYQQVLGQGPQFIFQYYEKEERGRGNFPDRFSARQFPNYSSELNVNALLLGDSALYLCASTFGPEKRQFFGPGTRLTVL.